The T cell receptor beta chain under discussion was sequenced for a study of brain T cells in children with intractable seizures. TCRdb's copy holds only in-frame clones and misses some; the assay was immunoSEQ multiplex PCR. The table includes fewer than 50,000 clones, 75% to 95% detected once. Only cases whose brain tissue showed the highest T cell transcript signatures were sequenced. Germline V CDR1 and CDR2: SGHAT, FQNNGV. The V gene end was trimmed by 5 bases and the J gene end by 2 bases; junction bases not matched to a gene: 5. This CDR3 is 15 amino acids long. This sequence was found in a girl between 2 and 10 years old with tuberous sclerosis and intractable seizures. The rearrangement uses TRBV11-2 and TRBJ2-1; 8 bases line up with TRBD1. The sequenced sample was peripheral blood, obtained at surgery. The DNA for the CDR3 is TGTGCCAGCAGCCCTGGGACAGGACCCTACAATGAGCAGTTCTTC. It yields the protein CASSPGTGPYNEQFF.